These 18 T cell receptor beta chains originate from one sample sequenced in a study of identifying expanded T cells in peripheral blood. Profiling relied on immunoSEQ multiplex PCR, and the TCRdb table lists in-frame clones only, not all of them. Of some 54,000 clones in the sample, approximately 86% were seen once. Sequencing was performed on blood. These receptor sequences come from a person aged 18-70 years in good health.

This clone occurred a few times. This sequence joins TRBV6-1 and TRBJ1-2, with D perhaps TRBD1 (5 bases). The V gene's germline CDR1 is MNHNS and CDR2 SASEGT. V shed 4 bases and J shed 4 bases, with 16 bases lying between them. The CDR3 is 15 residues long. The CDR3 DNA sequence: TGTGCCAGCAGTGCCGGCGCGTCAGGGACCTATGGCTACACCTTC. Its translation is CASSAGASGTYGYTF.

The J gene is TRBJ1-1, the V gene TRBV6-5; D not certain. This CDR3 comprises 15 residues. V was pared by 5 bases and J by 0 bases, with 13 bases between. From germline, CDR1 is MNHEY and CDR2 SVGAGI. CDR3 amino acids: CASSLQPSLNTEAFF. In nucleotides, the CDR3 is TGTGCCAGCAGTCTGCAACCGAGTTTGAACACTGAAGCTTTCTTT.

For the CDR3, the DNA is TGTGCCAGCAGCCAAGGGAGTCTCACTGAAGCTTTCTTT. This encodes CASSQGSLTEAFF. The chain couples TRBV7-9 to TRBJ1-1; D is unresolved. Germline V gene sequence: CDR1 SEHNR, CDR2 FQNEAQ (reference sequence). V was shortened by 5 bases and J by 4 bases, with 11 bases between the two germline ends. This CDR3 is 13 amino acids long.

This sequence joins TRBV18 and TRBJ2-7; D is uncertain. The CDR3 spans 14 residues. Germline CDR1 is KGHSH and CDR2 is LQKENI. V lost 0 bases, J lost 7 bases, and 13 bases lay in between. Here the CDR3 reads CASSPPIGPGEQYV. In DNA, the CDR3 is TGTGCCAGCTCACCACCGATCGGTCCGGGTGAGCAGTACGTC.

Remarks on this clone: The sample carries other DNA sequences with the same CDR3. The rearrangement joins TRBV29-1 to TRBJ1-2; no definite D call. From germline, CDR1 is SQVTM and CDR2 ANQGSEA. The CDR3 consists of 13 residues. V was pared by 4 bases and J by 4 bases, with 13 bases between. The CDR3, as DNA: TGCAGCGTTGGCGATAGTTTTGGCTATGGCTACACCTTC. The encoded protein is CSVGDSFGYGYTF.

This chain uses TRBV6-1 with TRBJ1-6; 8 bases match TRBD1. The germline V gene encodes CDR1 MNHNS and CDR2 SASEGT. With V trimmed by 2 bases and J by 5 bases, 8 bases remained unmatched. The CDR3 is 17 amino acids. The CDR3 nucleotides are TGTGCCAGCAGTGAACCCCTCTGGACAGGGAATAATTCACCCCTCCACTTT. Its translation: CASSEPLWTGNNSPLHF.

This clone occurred a few times. V usage is TRBV27 and J usage is TRBJ1-2; 8 nucleotides agree with TRBD1. V lost 6 bases to trimming and J lost 4 bases; unmatched junction nucleotides: 10. The CDR3 extends over 15 amino acids. Germline values: CDR1 MNHEY, CDR2 SMNVEV (reference sequence). The CDR3 nucleotides are TGTGCCAGCAGCAAAAGGACAGGGCCCACCTATGGCTACACCTTC. Translation gives CASSKRTGPTYGYTF.

J is TRBJ2-1 and V is TRBV2; perhaps TRBD2 as D (5 bases). Germline values: CDR1 SNHLY, CDR2 FYNNEI. The V gene lost 0 bases and the J gene lost 4 bases, with 10 bases spanning the gap. The CDR3 is 15 amino acids. The CDR3 here is CASSEALQRYNEQFF. CDR3 DNA sequence: TGTGCCAGCAGTGAAGCCCTCCAGCGGTACAATGAGCAGTTCTTC. Complete variable domain (other parts from reference TRBV2 and TRBJ2-1): EPEVTQTPSHQVTQMGQEVILRCVPISNHLYFYWYRQILGQKVEFLVSFYNNEISEKSEIFDDQFSVERPDGSNFTLKIRSTKLEDSAMYFCASSEALQRYNEQFFGPGTRLTVL.

V and J are TRBV7-8 and TRBJ1-1; the D is unclear. CDR3 length: 14 amino acids. V lost 1 base and J 2 bases, leaving 8 bases between the germline ends. CDR1 is SGHVS and CDR2 is FQNEAQ in the germline V gene. The CDR3 DNA reads TGTGCCAGCAGCTTAGAATCCGATAACACTGAAGCTTTCTTT. Amino acid sequence: CASSLESDNTEAFF.

This clone was seen a single time. CDR3 nucleotides: TGTGCCAGCAGTCCTACAGATACGCAGTATTTT. Translating it yields CASSPTDTQYF. This chain joins TRBV6-6 and TRBJ2-3, with D unresolved. Per the germline V gene, CDR1 is MNHNY and CDR2 is SVGAGI (reference sequence). Trimming took 5 bases from V and 3 from J, leaving 3 bases between them. The CDR3 contains 11 residues.

This rearrangement joins TRBV19 to TRBJ2-2; 11 bases line up with TRBD1. After removal of 2 bases from V and 4 bases from J, the junction contained 3 bases not matched to a gene. The CDR3 consists of 16 residues. Germline CDR1 and CDR2: LNHDA and SQIVND (reference sequence). In nucleotides, the CDR3 is TGTGCCAGTAGTATAAGGGGACAGGGGGTCACCGGGGAGCTGTTTTTT. It codes for CASSIRGQGVTGELFF.

The V call is TRBV7-3, the J call TRBJ2-1, with D unclear. The length of the CDR3 is 15 residues. V gave up 0 bases and J gave up 0 bases, with 6 bases separating them. Per germline, CDR1 SGHTA and CDR2 FQGTGA. CDR3 residues: CASSLTPSSYNEQFF. CDR3 DNA: TGTGCCAGCAGCTTAACTCCTAGCTCCTACAATGAGCAGTTCTTC. The full variable domain, rest sourced from reference TRBV7-3 and TRBJ2-1, is GAGVSQTPSNKVTEKGKYVELRCDPISGHTALYWYRQSLGQGPEFLIYFQGTGAADDSGLPNDRFFAVRPEGSVSTLKIQRTERGDSAVYLCASSLTPSSYNEQFFGPGTRLTVL.

This rearrangement joins TRBV6-4 to TRBJ1-2; D unresolved. Germline CDR1 reads MRHNA; CDR2 reads SNTAGT. This CDR3 spans 12 amino acids. The ends were cut back, 7 bases at V and 4 bases at J, with 10 bases in the middle. The CDR3 spells CASISRSYGYTF. CDR3 sequence (DNA): TGTGCCAGCATATCCCGCAGCTATGGCTACACCTTC.

This chain uses TRBV13 with TRBJ2-7; TRBD2 aligns across 11 bases. The CDR3 runs to 17 residues. Germline-derived CDR1 and CDR2 are PRHDT and FYEKMQ (reference sequence). V shed 0 bases and J 4 bases; nucleotides not matched to a gene: 8. CDR3: CASSLGTGTSGGYEQYF. The CDR3 bases are TGTGCCAGCAGCTTAGGCACTGGGACTAGCGGAGGTTACGAGCAGTACTTC.

The table lists this clone with a few counts. This chain links TRBV7-8 with TRBJ1-1, with 9 bases that match TRBD1. There are 16 residues in the CDR3. Trimming removed 9 bases from V and 1 base from J; junction bases left unmatched: 12. Germline values: CDR1 SGHVS, CDR2 FQNEAQ. CDR3 in amino acids: CASKSRDRAANTEAFF. CDR3 sequence (DNA): TGTGCCAGTAAATCCCGGGACAGGGCGGCGAACACTGAAGCTTTCTTT.

CDR3 sequence: CASSEGAAWNEQFF. CDR3 DNA sequence: TGTGCCAGCAGCGAGGGGGCTGCTTGGAATGAGCAGTTCTTC. This chain links TRBV9 with TRBJ2-1; 7 bases map to TRBD1. The CDR3 has 14 amino acids. V dropped 3 bases and J dropped 7; count of bases not matched to a gene: 7. Germline-derived CDR1 and CDR2 are SGDLS and YYNGEE.

This chain connects TRBV6-1 to TRBJ2-3; TRBD2 matches at 10 bases. The CDR3 is 18 amino acids. Germline CDR1 reads MNHNS; CDR2 reads SASEGT. V lost 3 bases, J lost 2 bases, and 11 bases stayed unmatched. CDR3 sequence: CASSDSGGPHPATDTQYF. The CDR3 region has the DNA TGTGCCAGCAGTGATAGCGGGGGGCCGCACCCAGCCACAGATACGCAGTATTTT.

There are a few counts of this clone. The V and J genes are TRBV19 and TRBJ1-2; 7 bases are shared with TRBD1. This CDR3 contains 13 residues. The V segment lost 4 bases and the J segment 4 bases; nucleotides outside the gene matches: 3. Germline CDR1 and CDR2: LNHDA and SQIVND (reference sequence). The CDR3 DNA reads TGTGCCAGTAGTACGGGACAGCCCTATGGCTACACCTTC. As protein: CASSTGQPYGYTF.